This is a list of T cell receptor beta chains from one sample in a study of blood T cell repertoires in COVID-19. Clones were read by immunoSEQ multiplex PCR, and TCRdb kept only the in-frame ones, dropping some. The sample includes about 200,000 clones, about 87% of them seen just once. Sequencing was performed on peripheral blood. These receptors came from a man between 60 and 75 years old who had recovered from COVID-19. Both conserved end residues are part of each CDR3. A D gene is named only where the DNA matches it firmly. Not every row has a clone size; where given, it reads once, few, many or a size class.

v_call	clone_size	d_call	j_call	cdr3_aa	cdr3_nt
TRBV6-1	NA	NA	TRBJ2-5	CASSEAAFGGPETQYF	TGTGCCAGCAGTGAAGCCGCATTCGGGGGGCCGGAGACCCAGTACTTC
TRBV6-5	NA	TRBD1	TRBJ2-7	CATLRQGKGEQYF	TGTGCCACTCTCCGACAGGGGAAGGGAGAGCAGTACTTC
TRBV19	NA	TRBD1	TRBJ1-5	CASTPGTGDQPQHF	TGTGCCAGTACTCCCGGGACAGGCGATCAGCCCCAGCATTTT
TRBV3-1/TRBV3-2	NA	NA	TRBJ1-1	CASSPRWSEAFF	TGTGCCAGCAGCCCCCGGTGGAGTGAAGCTTTCTTT
TRBV19	NA	NA	TRBJ2-6	CASSIMLSGANVLTF	TGTGCCAGTAGTATTATGTTGTCTGGGGCCAACGTCCTGACTTTC
TRBV5-5	NA	NA	TRBJ1-6	CASSFSTGQHGSPLHF	TGTGCCAGCAGCTTTTCGACAGGACAGCACGGATCACCCCTCCACTTT
TRBV19	NA	NA	TRBJ2-6	CASSFQRSGANVLTF	TGTGCCAGTAGTTTTCAGCGCTCTGGGGCCAACGTCCTGACTTTC
TRBV29-1	NA	TRBD2	TRBJ2-4	CSVGLAGGKNIQYF	TGCAGCGTGGGACTAGCGGGGGGTAAAAACATTCAGTACTTC
TRBV15	once	TRBD1	TRBJ2-7	CATSADRGLYEQYF	TGTGCCACCAGCGCGGACAGGGGGCTGTACGAGCAGTACTTC
TRBV7-9	NA	NA	TRBJ2-3	CATKAVSTDTQYF	TGTGCCACAAAGGCGGTTAGCACAGATACGCAGTATTTT
TRBV25-1	NA	NA	TRBJ2-2	CASSESTANTGELFF	TGTGCCAGCAGTGAAAGCACGGCGAACACCGGGGAGCTGTTTTTT
TRBV14	NA	NA	TRBJ2-7	CASSQLALARYEQYF	TGTGCCAGCAGCCAACTAGCCCTCGCACGGTACGAGCAGTACTTC
TRBV15	NA	NA	TRBJ2-3	CATTPDYSTDTQYF	TGTGCCACCACCCCGGACTATAGCACAGATACGCAGTATTTT
TRBV7-2	NA	NA	TRBJ2-3	CASSQSGDTQYF	TGTGCCAGCAGTCAAAGCGGAGATACGCAGTATTTT
TRBV11-1	NA	TRBD1	TRBJ1-2	CASSSPGQGSYGYTF	TGTGCCAGCAGCTCTCCGGGACAGGGGAGCTATGGCTACACCTTC
TRBV5-6	once	TRBD2	TRBJ2-3	CASSAGSGGRLTDTQYF	TGTGCCAGCAGCGCCGGAAGCGGGGGGCGACTTACAGATACGCAGTATTTT
TRBV5-6	NA	NA	TRBJ1-1	CASRKQGFVTEAFF	TGTGCCAGCAGAAAGCAGGGGTTCGTGACTGAAGCTTTCTTT
TRBV27	NA	NA	TRBJ1-1	CASQGLFTEAFF	TGTGCCAGCCAGGGACTTTTCACTGAAGCTTTCTTT
TRBV18	NA	TRBD1	TRBJ2-2	CASSPAGGSWTGELFF	TGTGCCAGCTCCCCAGCAGGGGGCTCTTGGACCGGGGAGCTGTTTTTT
TRBV5-4	NA	TRBD2	TRBJ2-1	CASSSIAGGPNEQFF	TGTGCCAGCAGTTCTATAGCGGGGGGGCCCAATGAGCAGTTCTTC
TRBV9	NA	TRBD2	TRBJ2-2	CASSVSASGSLGTGELFF	TGTGCCAGCAGCGTTTCGGCTAGCGGATCTCTGGGCACCGGGGAGCTGTTTTTT
TRBV19	once	NA	TRBJ1-1	CASIRGLANTEAFF	TGTGCCAGTATCCGAGGACTCGCGAACACTGAAGCTTTCTTT
TRBV19	NA	TRBD1	TRBJ1-1	CAARPGTGAEGAFF	TGTGCCGCCCGTCCGGGGACAGGGGCCGAGGGAGCTTTCTTT
TRBV5-1	NA	NA	TRBJ1-4	CASSPLSTNEKLFF	TGCGCCAGCAGCCCCCTGAGTACTAATGAAAAACTGTTTTTT
TRBV12-3/TRBV12-4	NA	NA	TRBJ2-1	CASSTNPGDEQFF	TGTGCCAGCAGTACAAATCCGGGGGATGAGCAGTTCTTC
TRBV12-3/TRBV12-4	NA	TRBD1	TRBJ1-2	CASRAYRGGYTF	TGTGCCAGCAGGGCTTACAGGGGTGGCTACACCTTC
TRBV5-4	NA	NA	TRBJ1-1	CASSLGQAVERAFF	TGTGCCAGCAGCTTGGGACAGGCGGTGGAGAGGGCTTTCTTT
TRBV5-1	NA	TRBD1	TRBJ2-2	CASSPGQGHGELFF	TGCGCCAGCAGCCCTGGACAGGGGCACGGGGAGCTGTTTTTT